This T cell receptor (beta chain) was observed in a study of cytomegalovirus exposure and HLA in healthy donors. Study as a whole: Earlier, 150 million to 200 million T cells were analyzed, and 117 million unique TCR beta sequences were found among them.

Study-level findings and limits: When analyzed later, a missense DCLRE1C variant was found to be linked to TCR beta V- and J-gene trimming. A later examination showed that TCR association rates differed by HLA locus, with DRB1 most and HLA-C fewest.

Amplification used 60 Vbeta primers and 13 Jbeta primers. Sequenced by immunoSEQ multiplex PCR; TCRdb stores in-frame clones only, minus some. The profile covers roughly 93,000 clones, with around 80% appearing a single time and approximately 10% taken by the ten largest. CDR1 is MDHEN and CDR2 is SYDVKM in the germline V gene. This CDR3 contains 14 residues. V was pared by 2 bases and J by 4 bases, with 12 bases between. To note about this clone: Its antigen is unidentified. This specimen includes other DNA sequences encoding the same CDR3.

This TCR came from a man between 18 and 35 years old in good health and CMV-seropositive. Material: PBMCs. The J gene is TRBJ2-7, the V gene TRBV28, with D possibly TRBD1 on 7 matching bases. The CDR3 loop reads CASSLQGGSYEQYF. In nucleotides, the CDR3 is TGTGCCAGCAGTTTACAGGGGGGTTCGTACGAGCAGTACTTC. Full variable domain (remainder filled in from reference TRBV28 and TRBJ2-7): DVKVTQSSRYLVKRTGEKVFLECVQDMDHENMFWYRQDPGLGLRLIYFSYDVKMKEKGDIPEGYSVSREKKERFSLILESASTNQTSMYLCASSLQGGSYEQYFGPGTRLTVT.